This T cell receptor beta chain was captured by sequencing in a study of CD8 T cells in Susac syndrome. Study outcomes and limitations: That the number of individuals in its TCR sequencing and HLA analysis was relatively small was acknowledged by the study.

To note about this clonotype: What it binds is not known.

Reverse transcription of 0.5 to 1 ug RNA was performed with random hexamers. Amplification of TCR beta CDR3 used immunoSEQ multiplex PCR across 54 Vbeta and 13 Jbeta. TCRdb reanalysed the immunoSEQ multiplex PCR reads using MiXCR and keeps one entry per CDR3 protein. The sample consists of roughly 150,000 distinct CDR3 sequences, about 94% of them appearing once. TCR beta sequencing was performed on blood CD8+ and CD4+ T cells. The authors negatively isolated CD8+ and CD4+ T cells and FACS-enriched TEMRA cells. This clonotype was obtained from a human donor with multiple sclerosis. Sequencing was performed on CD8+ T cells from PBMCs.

The CDR3 bases are TGTGCCAGCAGCTCTCCTCTTGACAGGGGATCCTACGAGCAGTACTTC. Its translation is CASSSPLDRGSYEQYF. V gene TRBV7-9 combines with J gene TRBJ2-7; 8 bases agree with TRBD1. The CDR3 has 16 residues. Per the germline V gene, CDR1 is SEHNR and CDR2 is FQNEAQ (reference sequence). The V gene end was trimmed by 4 bases and the J gene end by 1 base; junction bases not matched to a gene: 9.